The entry below describes one T cell receptor (beta chain). There are 16 residues in the CDR3. In germline, CDR1 is MGHRA, CDR2 YSYEKL. Trimming removed 4 bases from V and 7 bases from J, with 23 bases in between. This record belongs to a study of technical replicates of blood from a handful of donors. This table comes from immunoSEQ multiplex PCR, and its TCRdb copy is limited to in-frame clones, with some not included. The profile shows approximately 81,000 clones, roughly 95% of them singletons. Specimen: T cells isolated from PBMCs. The receptor's source is a human donor in good health. The V gene is TRBV4-1, the J gene TRBJ2-7, with TRBD1 as a possible D gene (6 bases). DNA for the CDR3: TGCGCCAGCAGCCCAGACGCTGGGGGCAGGGTGGGAGAGCAGTACTTC. Translated: CASSPDAGGRVGEQYF.